These T cell receptor beta chains were read from a single sample in a study of Tregs in tolerant kidney transplant recipients. Clones were sequenced by immunoSEQ multiplex PCR, and TCRdb holds only the in-frame ones, with some missing. The top ten clones hold 0.4% to 0.55% of a sample with around 98,000 clones, 80% to 95% of them seen once. The source was CD4+ T cells from blood, collected before the transplant. The receptors come from a human donor who received a combined kidney and bone marrow transplant. Each CDR3 is given with its conserved first and last residue. The D gene is left open where the match is weak. Only some rows state a clone size, as once, few, many or a class for expanded clones.

D gene	V gene	clone size	J gene	CDR3 DNA	CDR3 protein
TRBD2	TRBV6-1	once	TRBJ2-1	TGTGCCAGCAGTGAAGGGGGACTAGCCTACAATGAGCAGTTCTTC	CASSEGGLAYNEQFF
TRBD1	TRBV6-5	once	TRBJ2-3	TGTGCCAGCAGTCGACAGGGTGGAAGCACAGATACGCAGTATTTT	CASSRQGGSTDTQYF
NA	TRBV5-1	NA	TRBJ1-1	TGCGCCAGCAGCTTGGCGGGATCTATCTATAACACTGAAGCTTTCTTT	CASSLAGSIYNTEAFF
TRBD1	TRBV5-6	NA	TRBJ1-1	TGTGCCAGCAGCTTGGCGCCAGGGGGGTTTGGTGGAGCTTTCTTT	CASSLAPGGFGGAFF
TRBD2	TRBV18	once	TRBJ2-1	TGTGCCAGCTCACCCGGACTAGTCGGCTACAATGAGCAGTTCTTC	CASSPGLVGYNEQFF
NA	TRBV5-5	NA	TRBJ2-7	TGTGCCAGCAGATTGGACCGGGGCGAGCAGTACTTC	CASRLDRGEQYF
NA	TRBV6-9	NA	TRBJ1-6	TGTGCCAGCAGTTCAGAATACAGGTCCGCTTCACCCCTCCACTTT	CASSSEYRSASPLHF
TRBD1	TRBV7-9	once	TRBJ1-1	TGTGCCAGCAGCTCGGGACCGGGACAGCTCACTGAAGCTTTCTTT	CASSSGPGQLTEAFF
TRBD2	TRBV4-3	NA	TRBJ2-1	TGCGCCAGCAGCCAAGCACTAGCGGGAGTTGGTGAGCAGTTCTTC	CASSQALAGVGEQFF
NA	TRBV11-3	NA	TRBJ2-3	TGTGCCAGCAGCTTAGGTCGCGGGCTAGGCACAGATACGCAGTATTTT	CASSLGRGLGTDTQYF
NA	TRBV15	few	TRBJ1-6	TGTGCCACCAGCAGAGAGCGACTTGGAAATTCCCCCCTCCACTTT	CATSRERLGNSPLHF
TRBD1	TRBV19	once	TRBJ1-2	TGTGCCAGTAGTATACAAGGAGGGGGCGCAGCAGGCTATGGCTACACCTTC	CASSIQGGGAAGYGYTF
NA	TRBV12-2	NA	TRBJ1-1	TGTGCAAGTCGCCAACCGGGGACAGGGTCAAGAACTGAAGCTTTCTTT	CASRQPGTGSRTEAFF
TRBD2	TRBV27	NA	TRBJ2-7	TGTGCCAGCAGCCCAGCGGGGGGCCCATACGAGCAGTACTTC	CASSPAGGPYEQYF
NA	TRBV7-9	NA	TRBJ1-4	TGTGCCAGCAGCTTTGGGGGGGAGAATGAAAAACTGTTTTTT	CASSFGGENEKLFF
TRBD1	TRBV7-9	NA	TRBJ1-4	TGTGCCAGCAGCTTACGATTTGGGACAGACGATGAAAAACTGTTTTTT	CASSLRFGTDDEKLFF
NA	TRBV11-3	once	TRBJ2-3	TGTGCCAGCAGCTTAACTAGCCTTTTAGGCGATACGCAGTATTTT	CASSLTSLLGDTQYF
NA	TRBV5-1	NA	TRBJ2-5	TGCGCCAGCAGCTTAGGGGCACTCCAAGAGACCCAGTACTTC	CASSLGALQETQYF
NA	TRBV6-1	NA	TRBJ1-1	TGTGCCAGCAGTGACTTTGAAGCTTTCTTT	CASSDFEAFF
NA	TRBV4-1	NA	TRBJ1-6	TGCGCCAGCTCTCGCCTGCGGGGGACCGCTGAATCCCCCCTCCACTTT	CASSRLRGTAESPLHF
TRBD1	TRBV19	NA	TRBJ2-7	TGTGCCAGTACCCCGACAGGGGCTTCCTCCTACGAGCAGTACTTC	CASTPTGASSYEQYF
NA	TRBV4-2	NA	TRBJ2-3	TGTGCCAGCAGCCACATATCCCGGACTTCGAGCACAGATACGCAGTATTTT	CASSHISRTSSTDTQYF
TRBD2	TRBV19	NA	TRBJ2-3	TGTGCCAGTAGTATATTGGTGCCAGGAAAAACTAGCGGGAGAAGAGATACGCAGTATTTT	CASSILVPGKTSGRRDTQYF
NA	TRBV7-9	NA	TRBJ2-1	TGTGCCAGCAGCTTAGCGAGGCCCCTAGGCGGCAATGAGCAGTTCTTC	CASSLARPLGGNEQFF
TRBD2	TRBV4-3	NA	TRBJ2-7	TGCGCCAGCAGCCAAGCCCCGGGTGCGGGGGGGTACGAGCAGTACTTC	CASSQAPGAGGYEQYF
TRBD1	TRBV6-6	once	TRBJ1-6	TGTGCCAGCACAAAGGACAGGGGTGGTAATTCACCCCTCCACTTT	CASTKDRGGNSPLHF
NA	TRBV6-6	NA	TRBJ1-2	TGTGCCAGCAGTTACGGGGCGGCGGTGGGCTACACCTTC	CASSYGAAVGYTF
NA	TRBV5-4	once	TRBJ2-5	TGTGCCAGCAGTGGGGGGGCAGGGCCCAGGGAGACCCAGTACTTC	CASSGGAGPRETQYF
TRBD1	TRBV2	few	TRBJ2-7	TGTGCCAGCGGACTCGGGACAGTTATAGGCGAGCAGTACTTC	CASGLGTVIGEQYF
TRBD2	TRBV28	NA	TRBJ2-3	TGTGCCAGCAAGCGGGGGAGCACAGATACGCAGTATTTT	CASKRGSTDTQYF
NA	TRBV14	NA	TRBJ2-2	TGTGCCAGCAGCCAAGCCCTAGGGGGGGCCGGCGGGGAGCTGTTTTTT	CASSQALGGAGGELFF
TRBD2	TRBV5-1	NA	TRBJ2-5	TGCGCCAGCAGCTTGGGCGGGACTAGCAGAGAGACCCAGTACTTC	CASSLGGTSRETQYF
NA	TRBV7-2	NA	TRBJ2-7	TGTGCCAGCAGCTTTAGTGGACTGTCAACCTACGAGCAGTACTTC	CASSFSGLSTYEQYF